This TCR beta chain was sequenced for a study of chemoradiotherapy in HPV16-positive cancers. Study-level findings and limits: Only a couple of HPV16-positive patients supplied the functional HPV-specificity definition. Non-HPV-specific T cells did not expand in tumors during treatment, whereas candidate HPV-specific clones and E7-related motifs did. Better recurrence-free survival went with HPV-responsive T-cell expansion in HPV16-positive patients.

Samples were taken several times over chemoradiotherapy. The CDR3 has 13 residues. Germline CDR1 reads WNHNN; CDR2 reads SYGVQD (reference sequence). The J segment lost 9 bases and the V segment lost 6 bases, leaving 7 bases of the junction unmatched. Sequencing used immunoSEQ multiplex PCR; TCRdb keeps in-frame clones, though not all of them. The data hold some 14,000 clones, with about four fifths observed a single time. On this clone: Its antigen is not identified.

Sampling was performed from a patient who underwent chemoradiotherapy. The rearrangement uses TRBV10-1 and TRBJ2-1; TRBD2 matches 8 bases. The receptor's source is a human donor with HPV-associated anogenital cancer. CDR3 loop: CASRPGLAGEQFF. CDR3 nucleotides: TGCGCCAGCAGACCCGGACTAGCCGGTGAGCAGTTCTTC.